These 14 T cell receptor beta chains share one sample of origin, sequenced in a study of control samples from healthy donors and cancer patients. Assay used: immunoSEQ multiplex PCR; TCRdb lists only in-frame clones, some missing. This table has approximately 52,000 clones, 95% to 97% appearing once. The sequenced material came from blood. The receptors stem from a woman between 18 and 30 years old in good health.

The gene calls are TRBV2 and TRBJ1-2; D gene ambiguous. Germline CDR1 is SNHLY and CDR2 is FYNNEI. Trimming shortened V by 4 bases and J by 4 bases, and 10 bases separated the two germline ends. The CDR3 has 13 residues. CDR3 DNA sequence: TGTGCCAGCAGTGTAGGGAGTCCCTATGGCTACACCTTC. It specifies CASSVGSPYGYTF.

This chain joins TRBV12-5 and TRBJ2-3; TRBD2 aligns across 13 bases. Looked up from germline, CDR1 is LGHNT and CDR2 is FRNRAP. This CDR3 has 14 residues. The V and J ends lost 5 bases and 9 bases, in that order; junction bases with no gene match: 5. DNA of the CDR3: TGTGCTAGTGGTCCCGGGACTAGCGGGGAAACGCAGTATTTT. Its protein is CASGPGTSGETQYF.

The gene calls are TRBV19 and TRBJ1-2; a weak D match, TRBD1 (5 bases). The CDR3 loop spans 17 amino acids. The germline V gene has CDR1 LNHDA and CDR2 SQIVND (reference sequence). V lost 3 bases and J 2 bases, leaving 19 bases between the germline ends. The CDR3 spells CASSMPTRGVGNYGYTF. For the CDR3, the DNA is TGTGCCAGTAGTATGCCCACACGGGGGGTAGGAAACTATGGCTACACCTTC.

V is TRBV7-9 and J is TRBJ1-1; 9 positions match TRBD1. CDR1 is SEHNR and CDR2 is FQNEAQ in the germline V gene (reference sequence). The CDR3 consists of 13 residues. After removal of 8 bases from V and 6 bases from J, the junction contained 7 bases not matched to a gene. CDR3 loop: CASGQGPGAEAFF. CDR3 nucleotide sequence: TGTGCCAGCGGACAGGGGCCGGGCGCTGAAGCTTTCTTT.

V usage is TRBV12-3 or TRBV12-4 and J usage is TRBJ1-4; no clear D gene. With 8 bases removed from V and 4 bases from J, the gap between germline ends came to 11 bases. The CDR3 sequence is 13 residues long. As DNA, the CDR3 is TGTGCCAGCCAAGAGTACCTTAATGAAAAACTGTTTTTT. It specifies CASQEYLNEKLFF.

This chain links TRBV9 with TRBJ2-2; D may be TRBD1 or TRBD2 (5 bases each). Trimming removed 0 bases at V and 9 bases at J, with 12 bases between. This CDR3 contains 14 residues. Germline CDR1 and CDR2: SGDLS and YYNGEE. This chain's CDR3 is CASSVEGNGRELFF. Written as DNA, the CDR3 is TGTGCCAGCAGCGTAGAGGGGAACGGGAGGGAGCTGTTTTTT.

To note about this clone: A read error may account for a junction end that differs from germline. This sequence joins TRBV7-7 and TRBJ2-1; 8 nucleotides line up with TRBD2. Per germline, CDR1 SSHAT and CDR2 FNYEAQ (reference sequence). The CDR3 length is 15 residues. The CDR3 DNA reads TGTGCTAGCAGCTTAGCTACTAGCGGTTACAATGAGCAGTTCTTC. This sequence encodes CASSLATSGYNEQFF.

V is TRBV30 and J is TRBJ1-6; a weak D match, TRBD1 (6 bases). Trimming cost V 3 bases and J 7 bases, with 16 bases left between them. The CDR3 runs 15 residues. CDR1 and CDR2 from the germline V gene are GTSNPN and SVGIG (reference sequence). CDR3 protein: CAWRTQLGANSPLHF. CDR3 bases: TGTGCCTGGAGGACCCAACTGGGGGCCAATTCACCCCTCCACTTT.

The genes are TRBV6-2 or TRBV6-3 and TRBJ2-3; D could derive from TRBD1 or TRBD2 (5 bases each). Trimming shortened V by 5 bases and J by 3 bases, and 15 bases separated the two germline ends. The CDR3 consists of 15 residues. Per germline, CDR1 MNHEY and CDR2 SVGEGT. CDR3 coding DNA: TGTGCCAGCAGTCCCCGGGACGGCCCTACAGATACGCAGTATTTT. Translated: CASSPRDGPTDTQYF.

A remark on this clone: A read error may produce the germline difference seen at one junction end. The V gene is TRBV30, the J gene TRBJ1-4, with D uncertain. From germline, CDR1 is GTSNPN and CDR2 SVGIG (reference sequence). This CDR3 is built from 11 residues. The CDR3 here is CAWRVGRRRSF. As DNA, the CDR3 is TGTGCCTGGAGGGTCGGGCGGCGGCGGTCGTTT.

This chain joins TRBV5-6 and TRBJ1-6; D is possibly TRBD1 (5 bases). V dropped 0 bases and J dropped 7 bases, with 11 bases sitting between them. The germline gives CDR1 SGHDT, CDR2 YYEEEE. The CDR3 spans 15 residues. Written as DNA, the CDR3 is TGTGCCAGCAGCTTGGGGGGGACTCTCAATTCACCCCTCCACTTT. Its translation: CASSLGGTLNSPLHF.

The genes are TRBV28 and TRBJ1-1; weak D call: TRBD1 (6 bases). Per the germline V gene, CDR1 is MDHEN and CDR2 is SYDVKM. The CDR3 totals 16 residues. Trimming cost V 5 bases and J 1 base, with 17 bases left between them. This chain's CDR3 is CASSPQGQSQNTEAFF. CDR3 nucleotides: TGTGCCAGCAGTCCCCAAGGACAGTCCCAGAACACTGAAGCTTTCTTT. The full variable domain, in which reference TRBV28 and TRBJ1-1 provide the parts outside the CDR3, is DVKVTQSSRYLVKRTGEKVFLECVQDMDHENMFWYRQDPGLGLRLIYFSYDVKMKEKGDIPEGYSVSREKKERFSLILESASTNQTSMYLCASSPQGQSQNTEAFFGQGTRLTVV.

This chain uses TRBV11-1 with TRBJ2-5, with 11 bases matching TRBD1. V was pared by 4 bases and J by 3 bases, with 4 bases of the junction left unmatched. The CDR3 runs to 15 residues. Germline V CDR1 and CDR2: SGHAT, FQDESV (reference sequence). In DNA form, the CDR3 reads TGTGCCAGCAGCTATGGGACAGGGGGAAAAGAGACCCAGTACTTC. Residues: CASSYGTGGKETQYF.

V gene TRBV29-1 combines with J gene TRBJ1-1; D gene uncertain. The V and J ends lost 5 bases and 4 bases respectively, with 11 bases between them. CDR3 length: 12 residues. Per the germline V gene, CDR1 is SQVTM and CDR2 is ANQGSEA. The CDR3 DNA sequence: TGCAGCGTTAGCTATGGTAGCACTGAAGCTTTCTTT. The encoded protein is CSVSYGSTEAFF.